This TCR beta chain comes out of a study of cytomegalovirus exposure and HLA in healthy donors (dated by TCRdb to 2017 to 2019). Concerning the study at large: In an earlier analysis of around 540 of the donors, around 300 Gb of sequence data and 100 million or so unique TCR beta sequences from about 179 million T cells were reported. In the later analysis, no new phenotypic data were used to find candidate immune exposures; instead, reliance was placed on TCR beta sequences and their occurrence across donors. Every discovery cohort repertoire had been produced on one sequencing platform. Because of strong linkage in the cohort, roughly five DR-DQ haplotypes were treated as single units for association and clustering. Donor age, sex, ethnicity and CMV serostatus were compiled together with the repertoire data. The study combined high-throughput TCR immunosequencing, statistical association of individual TCRs with disease status, and machine learning to predict cytomegalovirus infection status. In an earlier analysis of 587 of the donors, high-throughput TCR beta sequencing was used to judge whether each TCR beta V gene segment behaved as functional or pseudogenic. A later genetic analysis took genome-wide SNP genotypes for about 55% of the 666 donors and used that subset as a discovery cohort. Roughly 290 gigabases of sequencing data and around 88 million unique TCR sequences made up an early release that covered roughly 670 HLA-typed donors. A later analysis re-analyzed previously published TCR beta repertoires from 500 to 700 donors and added high-resolution HLA genotyping to study TCR occurrence patterns. The T cell repertoires of some 670 subjects were profiled by immunosequencing and related to cytomegalovirus serostatus. Typing coverage differed by locus: A, B, C, DRB1 and DQB1 were typed in roughly 629-630 donors, DQA1 in 522, DPA1 in 600 to 610, and DPB1 in just under 480. Of the approximately 400 genotyped donors, 75% to 85% were placed in the genetic ancestry cluster associated with self-reported Caucasian donors. HLA typing covered class I and class II loci at four-digit resolution. A separate validation cohort of approximately 130 different subjects was used in addition to the roughly 700-subject first cohort. Among some 400 genotyped donors of the cohort, an average of roughly 240,000 unique TCR beta nucleotide sequences were sequenced per donor, roughly 20% of them non-productive. The study aimed to test whether signatures of past pathogen exposure could be identified by cataloging public T cell receptors. What the study reported, not specific to this receptor: In a later analysis, several top co-occurrence clusters were reported to appear linked to parvovirus B19, influenza, CMV and Epstein-Barr virus. Most TCR sequences were seen in very few donors, while some public TCRs were found in many individuals. In a later genetic analysis, fewer N-insertions in productive TCRs were reported among donors in an Asian-associated ancestry cluster than the approximately 630-donor mean. The only immune exposure information available for the cohort was CMV serostatus. In a later analysis, HLA-associated TCR beta chains showed more clonal expansion and lower generation probabilities than non-associated chains that were equally common. According to a later analysis, TCR association rates differed among HLA loci, with DRB1 alleles showing the most associated TCRs and HLA-C alleles showing the fewest. Only TCR beta chains were sequenced in this cohort, and the absence of alpha or paired-chain data limited detectable features. In a later analysis, some 17,000 TCR beta sequences were associated with specific HLA alleles at a false discovery rate of 0.05. It was suggested by the authors that the approach could potentially be generalized to other disease states and immunological phenotypes. Linkage disequilibrium might explain the correlated functional status among segregating V segments, but an unknown experimental factor could not be ruled out. Because HLA typing was unavailable for some donors at each locus, only the typed subset was used in association tests. Sequencing depth was assumed to be roughly uniform across donors in the presence/absence analyses, though that assumption may not hold. In an earlier analysis of approximately 590 of the donors, most TCR beta V segments were observed in productive rearrangements about 87% or about 30% of the time, broadly matching IMGT annotations. An association between a missense DCLRE1C variant and V-gene and J-gene trimming of TCR beta chains was found in a later genetic analysis and replicated in an independent cohort. The classifier was reported to diagnose cytomegalovirus status with high specificity and sensitivity in both the original cohort and the validation cohort. The 87-base-pair reads could not distinguish some IMGT-functional V segments, including TRBV6-2 and TRBV6-3, so those segments were excluded. A cluster of highly shared sequence variants was judged likely to represent a technical artifact of the sequencing pipeline. Strong co-occurrence of HLA alleles, especially DR and DQ, made assigning TCR associations to individual alleles difficult. A few of the identified cytomegalovirus-associated TCR beta chains were confirmed in vitro to be specific for cytomegalovirus antigens. In the study, around 150 TCR beta chains were listed as associated with cytomegalovirus. A further reported finding was that TCR beta sequences accurately predicted the HLA-A and HLA-B alleles for most subjects in the first cohort. Because counts were too low, 15 or so rarely observed V segments, including chromosome 9 orphons, were excluded from the earlier analysis of some 540 of the donors. In a later analysis, most CMV-associated TCR beta chains were found to appear HLA-restricted, with HLA associations seemingly driven largely by CMV exposure.

For this clone: Its antigen has not been determined. No much larger clone exists at a distance of one base, and base qualities are not known.

For CDR1 and CDR2, the germline V gene lists SGHTA and FQGTGA. V and J lose 5 bases and 8 bases, and a span of 18 bases separates them. CDR3 length: 14 amino acids, cysteine to phenylalanine. Of the read, only the CDR3 DNA is kept; its 42 bases are in frame from base 1. In total, more than 500 healthy bone marrow donors made up the cohort. Cohort members were all nominally healthy when sampled, although unrecorded immune exposures were likely present. The donor tested CMV seropositive, placing the donor among the 289 seropositive members of the cohort. A peripheral blood sample was collected from each donor, and TCR beta sequencing was performed on peripheral blood mononuclear cells. The Qiagen DNeasy Blood Extraction Kit was used to extract genomic DNA from the blood cell samples. Library creation used the immunoSEQ multiplex PCR assay. For the multiplex PCR, a mixture combining 60 forward primers for TCR Vbeta segments and 13 reverse primers for TCR Jbeta segments was used. A multiplex PCR assay on genomic DNA amplified the CDR3 region of rearranged TCR beta genes. Amplified TCR beta libraries were sequenced as 87-base-pair reads on the Illumina HiSeq System. The study's processing was this. A later analysis tallied some 79 million unique TCR beta chains across the 700 or so repertoires, and some 12 million of those chains were shared by two or more donors. Raw reads were error-corrected and collapsed into unique sequences with a nearest-neighbor algorithm that merged closely related sequences to remove PCR and sequencing errors. To assign V, D and J gene segments, CDR3 sequences were aligned to IMGT reference sequences. Each retained sequence needed at least a six-nucleotide match to both a V gene segment and a J gene segment. Rearrangements were called productive when the CDR3 lacked stop codons and stayed in frame with V and J; all others were non-productive. CDR3 was defined according to IMGT convention as the region running from the second conserved V-encoded cysteine to the conserved J-encoded phenylalanine. In an earlier analysis of more than 550 of the donors, sequences lacking an unambiguous match to a single V gene segment were excluded. In an earlier analysis of several hundred of the donors, a V segment was called functional when productive rearrangements were above 56.7%, and segregating when the standard deviation between donors exceeded 5%. A statistical classification framework was built to diagnose cytomegalovirus status from the catalog of TCR beta chain sequences. A later analysis assigned V and J genes by comparing TCR nucleotide sequences with IMGT/GENE-DB human TR gene sequences. A later analysis assigned CDR3 sequences and most-parsimonious VDJ recombination scenarios with the TCRdist pipeline. A later analysis defined each TCR beta chain by its CDR3 amino acid sequence plus V-gene family, and excluded reads lacking a unique V-gene family. A later analysis removed 600 or so highly shared, low-generation-probability nucleotide sequences to deal with suspected cross-contamination and a sequencing artifact. For each public chain, a later analysis derived a clonal expansion index from normalized ranks of inferred template counts within each repertoire. A later analysis computed generation probabilities with a VDJ recombination model fitted to out-of-frame rearrangements, and checked the results against IGoR. Hypergeometric tests were used in a later analysis to score TCR-TCR, TCR-HLA and TCR-CMV co-occurrence, with a repertoire-size bias correction applied to the TCR pairs. To estimate false discovery rates, a later analysis permuted the HLA or CMV assignments 20 times. In a later analysis, co-occurring TCRs were grouped with DBSCAN, and TCRdist sequence similarity was added when clustering was performed within HLA-allele-positive subsets. Co-occurrence clustering excluded repertoires with fewer than 30,000 or more than 120,000 public chains, plus five with anomalous nucleotide sharing. TCRdb took over this immuneACCESS table, retaining in-frame rearrangements with V and J assigned. Such tables are incomplete; in checked studies, under half of the missing clones stem from an unresolved V gene, and the remainder is unexplained. V and J calls and clone size are given by that table; D and trimming were obtained from the DNA. A total of 250,000 to 350,000 clones appear in this sample, 86% of them only once. The ten largest clones add up to around 4.2% of the sample.

The sample was PBMCs. This sequence uses TRBV7-3 and TRBJ1-1, and the D gene may be TRBD1, 5 bases matching. This receptor was identified in a man aged 40-55 years in good health and CMV-seropositive. The CDR3 reads as follows: CASSARGTRGEAFF. The base sequence is TGTGCCAGCAGCGCCCGGGGGACGCGGGGAGAAGCTTTCTTT. With all but the CDR3 taken from the reference TRBV7-3 and TRBJ1-1 genes, the full variable domain is: GAGVSQTPSNKVTEKGKYVELRCDPISGHTALYWYRQSLGQGPEFLIYFQGTGAADDSGLPNDRFFAVRPEGSVSTLKIQRTERGDSAVYLCASSARGTRGEAFFGQGTRLTVV.